This entry describes one TCR beta chain. What it recognizes is unknown. An end of the junction does not agree with germline; a read error may underlie this. These data originate in a study of identical twins. CDR3 length: 15 amino acids. The germline V gene encodes CDR1 SGHAT and CDR2 FQNNGV. Study-level results: Zero-insertion findings could be partly confounded by invariant cells (MAIT and iNKT cells). Surplus twin overlap in beta out-of-frame sequences was less pronounced.

TCRdb re-derived calls from the 5' RACE reads in MiXCR, one entry per CDR3 protein. Among 750,000 to 950,000 distinct CDR3 sequences listed, around 12% were seen once. This sample also appeared in a second study, on yellow fever vaccine responses in identical twins.

Sequencing was done on a sample of PBMCs. V gene TRBV11-2 combines with J gene TRBJ2-2, with D tentatively TRBD2 (5 bases). This receptor was obtained from a woman in her late teens or twenties in good health. The CDR3 sequence is CASSLGLAAPGELLF. CDR3 DNA: TGTGCCAGCAGCTTAGGCCTAGCCGCGCCCGGGGAGCTGCTTTTT.